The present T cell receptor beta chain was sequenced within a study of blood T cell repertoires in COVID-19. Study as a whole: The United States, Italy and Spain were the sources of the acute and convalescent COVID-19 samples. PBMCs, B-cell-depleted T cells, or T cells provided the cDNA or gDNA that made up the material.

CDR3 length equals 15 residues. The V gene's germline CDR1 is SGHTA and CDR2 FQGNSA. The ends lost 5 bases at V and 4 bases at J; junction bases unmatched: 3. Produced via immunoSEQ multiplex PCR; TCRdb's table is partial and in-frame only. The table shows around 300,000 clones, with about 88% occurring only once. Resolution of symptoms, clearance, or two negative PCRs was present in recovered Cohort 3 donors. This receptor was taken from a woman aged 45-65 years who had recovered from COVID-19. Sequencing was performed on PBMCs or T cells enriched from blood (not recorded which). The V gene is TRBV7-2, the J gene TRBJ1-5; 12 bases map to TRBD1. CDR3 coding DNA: TGTGCCAGCAGCAGGGACAGGGGGCCAAATCAGCCCCAGCATTTT. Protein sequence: CASSRDRGPNQPQHF. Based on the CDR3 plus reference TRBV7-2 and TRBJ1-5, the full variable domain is GAGVSQSPSNKVTEKGKDVELRCDPISGHTALYWYRQSLGQGLEFLIYFQGNSAPDKSGLPSDRFSAERTGGSVSTLTIQRTQQEDSAVYLCASSRDRGPNQPQHFGDGTRLSIL.